The clone carrying this TCR beta chain was seen at least ten times. These data belong to a study of T-cell memory formation after mild COVID-19. TCRdb used MiXCR to reprocess the 5' RACE reads, holding one entry per CDR3 protein. This table has over 10,000 distinct CDR3 sequences, more than 14% appearing once. V lost 1 base and J lost 8, with 17 bases in between. Germline loops: CDR1 SGHTA, CDR2 FQGNSA. This CDR3 is 15 amino acids long. Sequencing input: PBMCs or a T cell subset sorted from them (not recorded which). This TCR came from a man younger than 35 who had mild COVID-19 (a few samples of this study predate the infection). Cell type and time point are not known. The V and J genes are TRBV7-2 and TRBJ1-2, with D possibly TRBD1 on 6 matching bases. CDR3 region: CASSLVRGAGPGYTF. Written as DNA, the CDR3 is TGTGCCAGCAGCTTAGTCCGGGGGGCCGGTCCCGGCTACACCTTC. The whole variable domain, remainder taken from reference TRBV7-2 and TRBJ1-2, is GAGVSQSPSNKVTEKGKDVELRCDPISGHTALYWYRQSLGQGLEFLIYFQGNSAPDKSGLPSDRFSAERTGGSVSTLTIQRTQQEDSAVYLCASSLVRGAGPGYTFGSGTRLTVV.